The clone carrying this T cell receptor (beta chain) was seen a single time. Unmatched junction bases numbered 8, after V lost 7 bases and J lost 4 bases. Per germline, CDR1 MNHNY and CDR2 SVGAGI (reference sequence). This CDR3 has 15 residues. The data derive from a study of OX40 agonist ivuxolimab in advanced cancers. The overall study: Averaging roughly 60 years in age, with a range of roughly 20 to 80, the cohort was approximately 84% male.

The method was immunoSEQ multiplex PCR; TCRdb's version includes in-frame clones alone and lacks a portion of them. The sample consists of 50,000 to 65,000 clones, roughly 88% of them appearing once. The sequence derives from an adult with an advanced solid tumor such as melanoma, head and neck, liver or kidney cancer. The material sequenced was CD4+ or CD8+ T cells sorted from blood, taken in a trial of the OX40 agonist ivuxolimab. J is TRBJ1-3 and V is TRBV6-6, with 9 nucleotides matching TRBD1. CDR3 DNA sequence: TGTGCCAGCAAGCAGGACAGGGGCTGGGGAAACACCATATATTTT. Translating gives CASKQDRGWGNTIYF.